This T cell receptor beta chain originates from a study of neurological immune-mediated disorders. Sample time point: longitudinal time-point 1 (baseline). It was blood bank volunteers in Maryland, USA who made up the healthy controls. From 2 million PBMCs stored at -80 C, the unsorted libraries were generated. Per germline, CDR1 SNHLY and CDR2 FYNNEI. This CDR3 is 13 amino acids long. The V end was cut by 4 bases, the J end by 5 bases, with 11 bases between. This clonotype was seen a few times. Its specificity is not known. TCRdb used MiXCR to reprocess the 5' RACE reads, holding one entry per CDR3 protein. The data hold about 49,000 distinct CDR3 sequences, with 9% to 10% observed a single time. The study, taken as a whole, reports: Multiple sclerosis patients had less TCR clonal expansion than even healthy controls, unlike HTLV-1-associated myelopathy. The absence of any CDR3 amino acid sequence shared by expanded clones across subjects suggests that repertoires were private in all groups.

The source of this sequence is a woman in her thirties or forties in good health. The chain has TRBV2 and TRBJ2-5; perhaps D is TRBD1 or TRBD2 (6 bases each). The sample consisted of PBMCs. CDR3 in amino acids: CASSVRGEETQYF. The CDR3 bases are TGTGCCAGCAGTGTGAGGGGGGAGGAGACCCAGTACTTC.